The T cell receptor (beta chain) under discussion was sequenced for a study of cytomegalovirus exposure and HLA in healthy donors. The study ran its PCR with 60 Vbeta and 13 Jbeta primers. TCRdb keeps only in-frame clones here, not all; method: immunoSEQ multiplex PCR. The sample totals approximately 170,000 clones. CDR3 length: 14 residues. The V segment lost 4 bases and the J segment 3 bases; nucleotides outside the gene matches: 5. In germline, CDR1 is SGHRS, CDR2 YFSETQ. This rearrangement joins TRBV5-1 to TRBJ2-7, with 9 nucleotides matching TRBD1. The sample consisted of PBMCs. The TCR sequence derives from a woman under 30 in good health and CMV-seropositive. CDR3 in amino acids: CASSPTGQGYEQYF. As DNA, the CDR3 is TGCGCCAGCAGCCCAACGGGACAGGGCTACGAGCAGTACTTC.